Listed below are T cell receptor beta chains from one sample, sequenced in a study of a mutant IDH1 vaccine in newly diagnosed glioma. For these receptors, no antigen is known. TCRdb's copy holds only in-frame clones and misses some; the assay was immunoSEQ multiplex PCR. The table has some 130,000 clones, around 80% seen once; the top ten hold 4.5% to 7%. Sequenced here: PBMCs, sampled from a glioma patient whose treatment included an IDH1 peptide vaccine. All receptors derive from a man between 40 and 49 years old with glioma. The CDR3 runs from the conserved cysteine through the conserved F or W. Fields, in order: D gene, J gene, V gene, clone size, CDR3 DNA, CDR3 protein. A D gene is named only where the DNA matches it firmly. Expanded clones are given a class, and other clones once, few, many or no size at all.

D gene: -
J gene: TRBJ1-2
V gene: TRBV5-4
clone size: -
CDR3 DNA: TGTGCCAGCAGCTTGTGGGGGTCTTACACCTATGGCTACACCTTC
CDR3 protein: CASSLWGSYTYGYTF

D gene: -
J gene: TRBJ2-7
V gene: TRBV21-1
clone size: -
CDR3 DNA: TGTGCCAGCAGCTCTAGCCCCGCAGGGACCTCCTACGAGCAGTACTTC
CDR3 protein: CASSSSPAGTSYEQYF

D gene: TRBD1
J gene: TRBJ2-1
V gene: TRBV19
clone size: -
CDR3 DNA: TGTGCCAGTAGTGACGTGGCCGGGACAGGGGTGAACAATGAGCAGTTCTTC
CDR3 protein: CASSDVAGTGVNNEQFF

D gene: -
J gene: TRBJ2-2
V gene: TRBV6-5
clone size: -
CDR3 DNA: TGTGCCAGCAGACCCGCAGTAGGGGGGTCAGGGGAGCTGTTTTTT
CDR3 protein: CASRPAVGGSGELFF

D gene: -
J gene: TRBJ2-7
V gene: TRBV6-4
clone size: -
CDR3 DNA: TGTGCCAGCAGTGCCCACGCGGGACAGACGTACGAGCAGTACTTC
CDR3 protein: CASSAHAGQTYEQYF

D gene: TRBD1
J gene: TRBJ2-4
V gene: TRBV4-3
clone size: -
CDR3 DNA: TGCGCCAGCAGCCAAGATGATCGGACAGGGAGCGCCAAAAACATTCAGTACTTC
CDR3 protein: CASSQDDRTGSAKNIQYF

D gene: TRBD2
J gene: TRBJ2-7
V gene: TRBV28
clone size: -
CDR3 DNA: TGTGCCAGCAGCCCCTCCGGCGTCGGGAGGAGGGACGAGCAGTACTTC
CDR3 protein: CASSPSGVGRRDEQYF

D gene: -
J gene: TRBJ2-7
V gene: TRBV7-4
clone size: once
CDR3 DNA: TGTGCCAGCAGCTTTGAAAGCCCGACCCCGGAAACCTACGAGCAGTACTTC
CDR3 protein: CASSFESPTPETYEQYF

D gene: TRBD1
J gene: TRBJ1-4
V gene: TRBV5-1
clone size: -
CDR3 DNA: TGCGCCAGCAATAGAGGGGGCCGTGGTACTAATGAAAAACTGTTTTTT
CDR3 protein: CASNRGGRGTNEKLFF

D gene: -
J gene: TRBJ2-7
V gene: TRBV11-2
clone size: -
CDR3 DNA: TGTGCCAGCAGCTTAAATGGACGGGGGACCTACGAGCAGTACTTC
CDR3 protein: CASSLNGRGTYEQYF